The next 8 T cell receptor beta chains were all read from a single sample in a study of T cell responses to AZD1222 COVID-19 vaccine. Some clones are missing from TCRdb's copy, which holds only in-frame ones; the method was immunoSEQ multiplex PCR. Among more than 35,000 clones listed, around 80% were seen once. Material: peripheral blood, obtained on day 0 of AZD1222 vaccination. The source is an adult in good health.

The chain links TRBV4-1 to TRBJ1-4; D possibly corresponds to TRBD1 (6 bases). Germline V CDR1 and CDR2: MGHRA, YSYEKL. CDR3 length: 17 amino acids. Trimming took off 0 bases at V and 1 base at J, with 12 bases between the two ends. CDR3 sequence: CASSQDWRGQTNEKLFF. CDR3 nucleotides: TGCGCCAGCAGCCAAGATTGGCGGGGGCAAACTAATGAAAAACTGTTTTTT.

V is TRBV4-1 and J is TRBJ2-7; D ambiguous. Germline CDR1 and CDR2: MGHRA and YSYEKL. Trimming left V 0 bases short and J 2 bases short, with 8 bases between. CDR3 length equals 14 residues. The CDR3 loop reads CASSQDMVPYEQYF. The CDR3 DNA reads TGCGCCAGCAGCCAAGATATGGTTCCCTACGAGCAGTACTTC.

This chain links TRBV14 with TRBJ1-1, with unresolved D. Trimming took off 1 base at V and 8 bases at J, with 14 bases between the two ends. Germline-derived CDR1 and CDR2 are SGHDN and FVKESK. The CDR3 extends over 14 amino acids. The CDR3: CASSQVGLGGEAFF. CDR3 bases: TGTGCCAGCAGCCAAGTAGGGCTTGGAGGAGAAGCTTTCTTT.

For the CDR3, the DNA is TGTGCCATCAGGCCGACTAGCGGGAGTATCGGTGAGCAGTTCTTC. It translates to CAIRPTSGSIGEQFF. The chain is built from TRBV10-3 and TRBJ2-1, with TRBD2 identical over 12 bases. V gave up 6 bases and J gave up 9 bases; unmatched junction bases: 9. Germline V lookup: CDR1 ENHRY, CDR2 SYGVKD. This CDR3 region has 15 residues.

This clone has just one count. The chain couples TRBV2 to TRBJ2-7; the match to TRBD1 covers 7 bases. Trimming took 10 bases from V and 4 from J; bases not matched to a gene: 19. Germline V gene data show CDR1 as SNHLY and CDR2 as FYNNEI. CDR3 length: 16 residues. As DNA, the CDR3 is TGTGCCACCCGACCAGGGCAGAATACAGGGGTTTACGAGCAGTACTTC. Translated: CATRPGQNTGVYEQYF.

The gene calls are TRBV4-1 and TRBJ1-3; 8 nucleotides match TRBD1. Germline V gene sequence: CDR1 MGHRA, CDR2 YSYEKL. V dropped 4 bases and J dropped 2; count of bases not matched to a gene: 7. The CDR3 contains 16 residues. The CDR3 DNA follows: TGCGCCAGCAGCCCTCCGGACAGGGCAACTGGAAACACCATATATTTT. Residues: CASSPPDRATGNTIYF.

The chain combines TRBV7-3 with TRBJ2-1, with 12 bases aligning to TRBD1. CDR1 and CDR2 from the germline V gene are SGHTA and FQGTGA. Trimming removed 5 bases from V and 6 bases from J; junction bases left unmatched: 8. The CDR3 loop spans 16 amino acids. The CDR3 loop reads CASSPRPGQGANEQFF. The DNA of the CDR3 is TGTGCCAGCAGCCCCCGCCCGGGACAGGGGGCCAATGAGCAGTTCTTC.

The chain has TRBV4-3 and TRBJ1-6, with D possibly matching TRBD1 (5 bases). V lost 0 bases, J lost 7 bases, and 10 bases lay in between. Germline CDR1 and CDR2: LGHNA and YSLEER. This CDR3 comprises 15 residues. This CDR3 is CASSQDPGKNSPLHF. CDR3 sequence (DNA): TGCGCCAGCAGCCAAGACCCAGGGAAAAATTCACCCCTCCACTTT.